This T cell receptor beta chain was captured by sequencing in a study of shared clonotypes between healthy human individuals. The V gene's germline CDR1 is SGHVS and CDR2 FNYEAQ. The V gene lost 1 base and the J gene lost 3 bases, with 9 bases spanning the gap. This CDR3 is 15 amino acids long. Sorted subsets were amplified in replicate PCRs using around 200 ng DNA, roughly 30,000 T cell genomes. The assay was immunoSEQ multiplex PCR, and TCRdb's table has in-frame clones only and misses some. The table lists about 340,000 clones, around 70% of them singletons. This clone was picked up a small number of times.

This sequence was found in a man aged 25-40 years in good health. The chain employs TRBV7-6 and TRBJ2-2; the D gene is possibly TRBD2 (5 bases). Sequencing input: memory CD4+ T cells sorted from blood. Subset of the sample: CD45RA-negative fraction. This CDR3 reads CASSLDEGYTGELFF. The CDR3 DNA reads TGTGCCAGCAGCTTAGACGAGGGCTACACCGGGGAGCTGTTTTTT.